These 14 T cell receptor beta chains originate from one sample sequenced in a study of post-analysis software for immune sequencing data (dated by TCRdb to about 2015). Beyond this particular receptor, the publication reports: Significantly higher frequencies in patients than in controls were found for about five TRBV segments, including TRBV5-6, TRBV5-1 and TRBV20-1.

No antigen is known for these receptors. The library was obtained by PCR. Sequencing was performed on an Illumina HiSeq 2500. To reduce PCR and sequencing biases, unique molecular identifiers were built into the TCR beta cDNA libraries. Through fastp at Q25 and MiXCR, TCRdb rebuilt clones from the public reads, retaining in-frame beta chains. Each CDR3 protein gets just one entry, which takes the most common genes and DNA from the rows behind it. Recorded for this sample are approximately 570,000 distinct CDR3 sequences; roughly two fifths of them occurred a single time. Around 1.7% of the sample comes from the top ten. The sample was blood. The receptors derive from a girl between 10 and 17 years old with multiple sclerosis.

Points on this clonotype: One end of the junction is discordant with germline, which a read error may explain. The chain is built from TRBV28 and TRBJ1-6; D remains ambiguous. This CDR3 region has 14 residues. CDR1 MDHEN and CDR2 SYDVKM come from the germline V gene. For the CDR3, the DNA is TGTGCCAGCAGTCTGGGCCCCCTAGGTTCACCCCGCCACTTT. Protein: CASSLGPLGSPRHF.

V gene TRBV12-3 or TRBV12-4 combines with J gene TRBJ2-5, with 9 bases lining up with TRBD2. V was clipped by 5 bases and J by 4 bases; unmatched bases: 11. CDR3 length: 16 residues. CDR3 sequence: CASSPRGASGVETQYF. The CDR3 nucleotides read TGTGCCAGCAGTCCAAGGGGTGCTAGCGGGGTAGAGACCCAGTACTTC.

This clonotype was seen a handful of times. The J gene is TRBJ2-4, the V gene TRBV20-1; D may be TRBD2 (5 bases). Between the trimmed V and J ends, which lost 6 bases and 1 base, there was a span of 19 bases. The V gene's germline CDR1 is DFQATT and CDR2 SNEGSKA (reference sequence). CDR3 length equals 16 residues. CDR3 sequence: CSAADSLVPAKNIQYF. The CDR3 DNA sequence: TGCAGTGCCGCGGACTCCCTGGTTCCGGCCAAAAACATTCAGTACTTC.

CDR3 sequence: CASSLSGRRSDEQFF. Written as DNA, the CDR3 is TGTGCCAGCAGTTTGAGCGGGAGAAGGAGCGATGAGCAGTTCTTC. The chain employs TRBV12-3 or TRBV12-4 and TRBJ2-1; the match to TRBD2 covers 8 bases. The CDR3 is 15 amino acids. With 3 bases clipped from V and 8 bases from J, the junction kept 9 bases outside the gene matches.

This clonotype was counted many times. J is TRBJ2-7 and V is TRBV12-3 or TRBV12-4, with D perhaps TRBD2 (6 bases). The CDR3 runs 13 residues. V lost 3 bases, J lost 0 bases, and 6 bases lay in between. The DNA of the CDR3 is TGTGCCAGCAGTTTCGGGAGCTCCTACGAGCAGTACTTC. This codes for CASSFGSSYEQYF.

This clonotype occurred a few times. V and J are TRBV7-9 and TRBJ2-1; the match to TRBD2 covers 8 bases. V was pared by 5 bases and J by 8 bases, with 11 bases of the junction left unmatched. The CDR3 is 15 residues long. CDR1 is SEHNR and CDR2 is FQNEAQ in the germline V gene (reference sequence). The CDR3 nucleotides read TGTGCCAGCAGCGACCGGGGACTAGATTACGATGAGCAGTTCTTC. This translates into CASSDRGLDYDEQFF.

The V and J genes are TRBV5-6 and TRBJ2-7; D possibly uses TRBD1 or TRBD2 (7 bases each). The DNA matches TRBJ2-5 better at its end, which makes the J call doubtful. The CDR3 is made up of 16 amino acids. Per germline, CDR1 SGHDT and CDR2 YYEEEE. Here the CDR3 DNA reads TGTGCCAGCAGCATGACCAGGGGGACAGCGGGGGAGACCCAGTACTTC. Its protein is CASSMTRGTAGETQYF.

V is TRBV10-2 and J is TRBJ2-7, with D perhaps matching TRBD2 (6 bases). The CDR3 totals 15 residues. Germline CDR1 is WSHSY and CDR2 is SAAADI. The V end was cut by 0 bases, the J end by 5 bases, with 14 bases between. CDR3 residues: CASSESSGGRHEQYF. The CDR3 DNA follows: TGCGCCAGCAGTGAGTCATCTGGGGGGAGACACGAGCAGTACTTC.

This clonotype was picked up a small number of times. The V call is TRBV6-6, the J call TRBJ1-2; D may be TRBD1 (6 bases). The CDR3 extends over 16 amino acids. CDR1 and CDR2 (germline): MNHNY, SVGAGI (reference sequence). V was pared by 0 bases and J by 3 bases, with 14 bases between. The CDR3 region is CASSYSQGTMYYGYTF. The CDR3 DNA reads as TGTGCCAGCAGTTACTCGCAGGGGACGATGTACTATGGCTACACCTTC.

This clonotype was seen a handful of times. The chain uses TRBV9 and TRBJ2-3; 7 bases line up with TRBD2. The V gene end was trimmed by 4 bases and the J gene end by 3 bases; junction bases not matched to a gene: 14. The CDR3 totals 17 residues. The V gene's germline CDR1 is SGDLS and CDR2 YYNGEE. In DNA, the CDR3 is TGTGCCAGCAGCACAAAGACTAGCCCGGTGGGTACAGATACGCAGTATTTT. Its translation is CASSTKTSPVGTDTQYF. Together with reference TRBV9 and TRBJ2-3, the CDR3 gives the full variable domain: DSGVTQTPKHLITATGQRVTLRCSPRSGDLSVYWYQQSLDQGLQFLIQYYNGEERAKGNILERFSAQQFPDLHSELNLSSLELGDSALYFCASSTKTSPVGTDTQYFGPGTRLTVL.

The chain recombines TRBV5-4 with TRBJ2-2, with D possibly being TRBD1 (6 bases). V was clipped by 3 bases and J by 1 base, with 10 bases between them. The CDR3 totals 15 residues. Germline CDR1 reads SGHNT; CDR2 reads YYREEE (reference sequence). CDR3 bases: TGTGCCAGCAGCTCGCAGGGGCTGAACACCGGGGAGCTGTTTTTT. It translates to CASSSQGLNTGELFF.

This chain joins TRBV20-1 and TRBJ2-1; D might be TRBD1 (6 bases). Trimming pared 3 bases from V and 9 bases from J, leaving 21 bases between. CDR3 length equals 15 residues. CDR1 is DFQATT and CDR2 is SNEGSKA in the germline V gene (reference sequence). The CDR3 nucleotides read TGCAGTGCTAGCAGGGGTAGCGCCACGGTAGGTGAGCAGTTCTTC. This translates into CSASRGSATVGEQFF.

Notes on this clonotype: One end of the junction fails to match germline, which may point to a read error. J is TRBJ1-2 and V is TRBV10-3; a weak D match, TRBD1 (5 bases). Germline-derived CDR1 and CDR2 are ENHRY and SYGVKD. The CDR3 sequence is 13 residues long. The CDR3 nucleotides are TGTGCCATCAGTGAGTTCCCAGGTCGGGGCTATACCTTC. It specifies CAISEFPGRGYTF.

V is TRBV15 and J is TRBJ1-4; D remains ambiguous. With 6 bases removed from V and 11 bases from J, the gap between germline ends came to 16 bases. The CDR3 consists of 13 residues. Germline CDR1 is LNHNV and CDR2 is YYDKDF (reference sequence). The CDR3 DNA sequence: TGTGCCACCAGTGGCGCCACGGAGAAGAAACTGTTTTTT. This encodes CATSGATEKKLFF. The whole variable domain, remainder taken from reference TRBV15 and TRBJ1-4, is DAMVIQNPRYQVTQFGKPVTLSCSQTLNHNVMYWYQQKSSQAPKLLFHYYDKDFNNEADTPDNFQSRRPNTSFCFLDIRSPGLGDTAMYLCATSGATEKKLFFGSGTQLSVL.